The rows below give T cell receptor beta chains drawn from one sample of a study of blood T cell repertoires in COVID-19. Sequencing was performed with immunoSEQ multiplex PCR; in TCRdb, only in-frame clones are kept and a portion is missing. The data show more than 350,000 clones, over 75% seen once. The sequencing input was peripheral blood. Source of these receptors: a woman aged 25 to 39 with COVID-19, enrolled during active disease. CDR3s leave out the opening cysteine and the closing phenylalanine or tryptophan. The order of the fields is J gene, D gene, V gene, CDR3 length, CDR3 protein. A D gene is named only where the DNA matches it firmly.

J: TRBJ2-7; D: NA; V: TRBV20-1; length: 13; CDR3: SASVGPQYAYEQY
J: TRBJ2-5; D: NA; V: TRBV2; length: 13; CDR3: ASSEAVVGAETQY
J: TRBJ1-2; D: NA; V: TRBV6-1; length: 10; CDR3: ASSELPGIYT
J: TRBJ1-1; D: TRBD1; V: TRBV5-1; length: 14; CDR3: ASSRDGQGSNTEAF
J: TRBJ2-5; D: NA; V: TRBV5-5; length: 15; CDR3: ASNPTILGAKRETQY
J: TRBJ1-5; D: NA; V: TRBV20-1; length: 9; CDR3: SARVNRLQH
J: TRBJ1-5; D: NA; V: TRBV19; length: 11; CDR3: AASTGYAQPQH
J: TRBJ1-1; D: NA; V: TRBV13; length: 13; CDR3: ASSIDPRGGFEAF
J: TRBJ2-5; D: NA; V: TRBV5-1; length: 12; CDR3: ASSLVPEKETQY
J: TRBJ1-1; D: NA; V: TRBV10-3; length: 14; CDR3: AISASYLTANTEAF
J: TRBJ2-2; D: NA; V: TRBV18; length: 14; CDR3: ASSPRGTSNTGELF
J: TRBJ2-7; D: TRBD2; V: TRBV5-1; length: 12; CDR3: ASSFERGTYEQY
J: TRBJ1-1; D: NA; V: TRBV19; length: 13; CDR3: ATITLAAGNTEAF
J: TRBJ1-1; D: NA; V: TRBV28; length: 14; CDR3: ASSLSPLRFPFEAF
J: TRBJ2-7; D: NA; V: TRBV5-1; length: 13; CDR3: ASSLALAAIYEQY
J: TRBJ1-6; D: TRBD1; V: TRBV6-4; length: 12; CDR3: ASAATGGSSPLH
J: TRBJ2-5; D: NA; V: TRBV9; length: 11; CDR3: ASSVGPQETQY
J: TRBJ1-4; D: TRBD1; V: TRBV4-1; length: 16; CDR3: ASSPRTGGTVANEKLF
J: TRBJ2-5; D: TRBD2; V: TRBV30; length: 13; CDR3: AWSAGTSGIETQY
J: TRBJ2-2; D: NA; V: TRBV5-1; length: 11; CDR3: ASSSQGTGELF
J: TRBJ2-3; D: TRBD2; V: TRBV6-2/TRBV6-3; length: 14; CDR3: ASSSTSATSTDTQY
J: TRBJ2-7; D: NA; V: TRBV2; length: 12; CDR3: ASSVTGVVYEQY
J: TRBJ1-5; D: NA; V: TRBV12-3/TRBV12-4; length: 11; CDR3: ASSLGRVQPQH
J: TRBJ2-7; D: TRBD1; V: TRBV6-2/TRBV6-3; length: 12; CDR3: ASSYGTAFYEQY
J: TRBJ1-6; D: NA; V: TRBV7-2; length: 13; CDR3: ASSLELFYNSPLH
J: TRBJ1-4; D: TRBD1; V: TRBV18; length: 15; CDR3: ASSYRPGTGSNEKLF
J: TRBJ2-7; D: NA; V: TRBV6-2/TRBV6-3; length: 11; CDR3: ASSLGLYYEQY
J: TRBJ1-5; D: TRBD1; V: TRBV28; length: 13; CDR3: ASRPRTGRYQPQH
J: TRBJ2-3; D: NA; V: TRBV6-6; length: 10; CDR3: ASSYHTDTQY
J: TRBJ1-5; D: NA; V: TRBV5-6; length: 12; CDR3: ASSSLTTAQPQH
J: TRBJ2-7; D: NA; V: TRBV5-1; length: 13; CDR3: ASSFGAASSYEQY
J: TRBJ2-1; D: TRBD2; V: TRBV29-1; length: 12; CDR3: SVSSGTGYNEQF
J: TRBJ2-7; D: TRBD2; V: TRBV6-5; length: 13; CDR3: ASSYRGTSDGEQY
J: TRBJ1-5; D: NA; V: TRBV3-1/TRBV3-2; length: 13; CDR3: ASSQVTGNNQPQH
J: TRBJ2-1; D: TRBD1; V: TRBV18; length: 13; CDR3: ASSPSQGAYNEQF
J: TRBJ1-1; D: TRBD1; V: TRBV5-5; length: 12; CDR3: ASSWGQVGTEAF
J: TRBJ2-7; D: NA; V: TRBV7-9; length: 13; CDR3: ASSLGGASSYEQY
J: TRBJ1-5; D: NA; V: TRBV21-1; length: 12; CDR3: ASSTGISNQPQH
J: TRBJ2-1; D: NA; V: TRBV4-2; length: 13; CDR3: ASSQAGSKNNEQF
J: TRBJ1-1; D: TRBD1; V: TRBV3-1/TRBV3-2; length: 11; CDR3: ASRGTGNTEAF
J: TRBJ1-5; D: NA; V: TRBV7-9; length: 10; CDR3: ASSLAGQPQH
J: TRBJ1-2; D: NA; V: TRBV25-1; length: 12; CDR3: ASSEPGRGYGYT
J: TRBJ2-5; D: TRBD2; V: TRBV29-1; length: 10; CDR3: SVVAGGETQY
J: TRBJ1-1; D: NA; V: TRBV27; length: 10; CDR3: ASSLLAGEAF
J: TRBJ2-7; D: TRBD1; V: TRBV6-5; length: 12; CDR3: ASERGDRGYEQY
J: TRBJ2-2; D: NA; V: TRBV7-8; length: 16; CDR3: ASSQGGLPEGRTGELF
J: TRBJ2-1; D: TRBD2; V: TRBV30; length: 13; CDR3: AWSVWRGTNNEQF
J: TRBJ2-3; D: NA; V: TRBV7-3; length: 13; CDR3: ASSLGSVGVDTQY
J: TRBJ2-7; D: NA; V: TRBV30; length: 12; CDR3: AWSGRENGYEQY
J: TRBJ1-5; D: NA; V: TRBV10-3; length: 11; CDR3: AIRQRENQPQH
J: TRBJ2-4; D: NA; V: TRBV4-1; length: 18; CDR3: ASSQAGIVMSPTAKNIQY
J: TRBJ1-4; D: NA; V: TRBV12-3/TRBV12-4; length: 11; CDR3: ASRSGTNEKLF